The 12 T cell receptor beta chains below come from one sample, sequenced in a study of post-analysis software for immune sequencing data. Notes on the study in general: Elevated frequency relative to controls characterized four or five TRBV segments in patients, TRBV5-6, TRBV5-1 and TRBV20-1 among them.

Unique molecular identifiers were carried by the TCR beta cDNA libraries. Using its own MiXCR run on the PCR reads, TCRdb lists one record per CDR3 protein. The table has roughly 170,000 distinct CDR3 sequences, approximately 30% seen once; the top ten hold about 1.6%. These TCRs are of unknown antigen specificity. Sequences were obtained from blood. The receptor source for this set is a girl under 18 with multiple sclerosis.

Many counts were recorded for this clonotype. This chain joins TRBV7-9 and TRBJ1-2; maybe TRBD1 (5 bases). The CDR3 consists of 14 residues. V was pared by 1 base and J by 7 bases, with 13 bases between. CDR1 is SEHNR and CDR2 is FQNEAQ in the germline V gene (reference sequence). The CDR3 loop is CASSLGFDGGGYTF. CDR3 coding DNA: TGTGCCAGCAGCTTAGGGTTCGATGGGGGTGGCTACACCTTC.

This clonotype has a single count. The rearrangement joins TRBV30 to TRBJ2-2, with no clear D. Germline CDR1 is GTSNPN and CDR2 is SVGIG (reference sequence). The CDR3 totals 13 residues. Trimming stripped 0 bases from V and 8 bases from J, with 10 bases between. The CDR3 DNA reads as TGTGCCTGGAGTGTATACGGGCGGGGGGAGCTGTTTTTT. It translates to CAWSVYGRGELFF.

This clonotype was observed many times. This rearrangement joins TRBV7-9 to TRBJ2-7; a possible D gene is TRBD2 (5 bases). The V and J ends lost 4 bases and 2 bases respectively, with 15 bases between them. The germline gives CDR1 SEHNR, CDR2 FQNEAQ (reference sequence). The CDR3 is 15 residues long. CDR3 residues: CASSSPLGRTYEQYF. Written as DNA, the CDR3 is TGTGCCAGCAGCTCACCACTAGGTCGGACCTACGAGCAGTACTTC.

Comments on this clonotype: With a much larger clone just one base away, this may be a read error. The chain combines TRBV6-1 with TRBJ1-2; D is ambiguous. The length of the CDR3 is 13 residues. Germline V gives CDR1 MNHNS, CDR2 SASEGT. CDR3 coding DNA: TGTGCCAGCAGTGAGGGTGGGAACTATGGCTGCACCTTC. Its translation is CASSEGGNYGCTF.

This clonotype showed up many times. The rearrangement joins TRBV20-1 to TRBJ1-2, with D unclear. Per germline, CDR1 DFQATT and CDR2 SNEGSKA (reference sequence). The V and J ends lost 6 bases and 3 bases respectively, with 5 bases between them. This CDR3 has 10 amino acids. The DNA of the CDR3 is TGCAGTGCCCAGGACTATGGCTACACCTTC. Translating gives CSAQDYGYTF.

The chain uses TRBV12-3 or TRBV12-4 and TRBJ1-2; tentative D call: TRBD1 (5 bases). Trimming shortened V by 6 bases and J by 2 bases, and 13 bases separated the two germline ends. The CDR3 contains 14 residues. CDR3 sequence reads: CASSSRVANYGYTF. CDR3 DNA: TGTGCCAGCAGCTCCAGGGTAGCCAACTATGGCTACACCTTC.

The chain links TRBV30 to TRBJ2-4; D gene uncertain. The J call may be in error: the DNA end matches TRBJ2-7 better. The CDR3 covers 11 residues. Germline V gene data show CDR1 as GTSNPN and CDR2 as SVGIG (reference sequence). This CDR3 reads CAWGGTYEQYF. CDR3 in DNA: TGTGCCTGGGGTGGGACCTACGAGCAGTACTTC.

This clonotype showed up just a few times. CDR3 bases: TGTGCCAGCAGTCCCCTAGGGGCAGACACTGAAGCTTTCTTT. Protein product: CASSPLGADTEAFF. This chain joins TRBV12-3 or TRBV12-4 and TRBJ1-1; TRBD1 is a possible D gene (5 bases). The CDR3 has 14 amino acids. The V end lost 5 bases, the J end lost 3 bases, and 13 bases lay between the germline ends.

This clonotype has more than one count but fewer than ten. The rearrangement links TRBV12-3 or TRBV12-4 to TRBJ1-6; possibly TRBD1 for D (5 bases). Deletions cut 1 base from V and 7 bases from J, with 14 bases between. This CDR3 region has 16 residues. The CDR3 nucleotides are TGTGCCAGCAGTTTAGGTTCGGCTCGGGACAATTCACCCCTCCACTTT. This sequence encodes CASSLGSARDNSPLHF.

In its sample, this clonotype was seen a few times. This sequence joins TRBV7-8 and TRBJ2-1; tentative D call: TRBD2 (7 bases). Trimming took 5 bases from V and 4 from J, leaving 15 bases between them. Germline V lookup: CDR1 SGHVS, CDR2 FQNEAQ. The CDR3 covers 15 residues. CDR3 nucleotides: TGTGCCAGCAGCCAAGGGGGAGGGTCTTACAATGAGCAGTTCTTC. It codes for CASSQGGGSYNEQFF.

Only a few counts were recorded for this clonotype. J is TRBJ1-1 and V is TRBV5-1; D is perhaps TRBD1 (5 bases). The CDR3 is 13 amino acids. Germline CDR1 and CDR2: SGHRS and YFSETQ. The ends were cut back, 4 bases at V and 7 bases at J, with 14 bases in the middle. This chain's CDR3 is CASSPSKGSEAFF. Here the CDR3 DNA reads TGCGCCAGCAGCCCATCAAAGGGGAGTGAAGCTTTCTTT.

Turning to this clonotype: Since a much larger clone is just one base distant, this may be a read error. The rearrangement links TRBV29-1 to TRBJ2-7, with D maybe TRBD2 (5 bases). There are 14 residues in the CDR3. Germline V gene sequence: CDR1 SQVTM, CDR2 ANQGSEA. The ends were cut back, 7 bases at V and 7 bases at J, with 23 bases in the middle. CDR3 residues: CSGKSGSSYNEQYF. In DNA, the CDR3 is TGCAGCGGGAAAAGCGGAAGCTCCTACAATGAGCAGTACTTC.